A single sample gave rise to the 20 T cell receptor beta chains below, sequenced in a study of healthy donors' naive CD4 and CD8 T cells. TCR libraries were built from 450 to 650 ng of total RNA by linear amplification. TCRdb called the reads again in MiXCR, with one record for every CDR3 protein. The profile covers approximately 180,000 distinct CDR3 sequences, with over 60% appearing a single time and less than 2.5% taken by the ten largest. Material for sequencing was naive CD4+ and CD8+ T cells sorted from blood, pooled from several donors. All receptors derive from a pool of human donors in good health; the sample pools cells from several healthy donors.

This clonotype was seen a handful of times. The J gene is TRBJ2-7, the V gene TRBV4-3; TRBD1 is a possible D gene (6 bases). Germline V CDR1 and CDR2: LGHNA, YSLEER. With 2 bases removed from V and 0 bases from J, the gap between germline ends came to 11 bases. The CDR3 extends over 15 amino acids. The CDR3 sequence: CASSQLTGNSYEQYF. In DNA, the CDR3 is TGCGCCAGCAGCCAACTTACAGGGAACTCCTACGAGCAGTACTTC.

This clonotype came up a few times. This rearrangement joins TRBV6-5 to TRBJ2-5; either TRBD1 or TRBD2 may supply D (5 bases each). CDR3 size: 15 residues. The V end was cut by 2 bases, the J end by 5 bases, with 15 bases between. Germline loops: CDR1 MNHEY, CDR2 SVGAGI. The CDR3 DNA sequence: TGTGCCAGCAGTTACGGGGGTAACTCCGGGGAGACCCAGTACTTC. This encodes CASSYGGNSGETQYF.

This clonotype was seen just once. This chain links TRBV20-1 with TRBJ2-5, with TRBD2 matching over 11 bases. The CDR3 consists of 15 residues. The V segment lost 6 bases and the J segment 6 bases; nucleotides outside the gene matches: 12. The V gene's germline CDR1 is DFQATT and CDR2 SNEGSKA (reference sequence). The CDR3 DNA reads as TGCAGTGCCGAGCGTCTAGCGGGGGGTCGGAAGACCCAGTACTTC. Its protein product is CSAERLAGGRKTQYF.

The gene calls are TRBV27 and TRBJ2-3; D unresolved. CDR1 and CDR2 (germline): MNHEY, SMNVEV (reference sequence). V dropped 2 bases and J dropped 2 bases, with 26 bases sitting between them. CDR3 length: 20 amino acids. CDR3 DNA: TGTGCCAGCAGTTTAACCACCCCCTCATCCCCTTACTGGTTCACAGATACGCAGTATTTT. Its protein product is CASSLTTPSSPYWFTDTQYF.

The chain employs TRBV6-6 and TRBJ1-2; D perhaps matches TRBD1 (6 bases). V was clipped by 7 bases and J by 0 bases, with 18 bases between them. Germline V CDR1 and CDR2: MNHNY, SVGAGI (reference sequence). The CDR3 runs to 16 residues. The DNA of the CDR3 is TGTGCCAGCAATGATGACAGGAACCCTACTAACTATGGCTACACCTTC. Residues: CASNDDRNPTNYGYTF.

This clonotype was seen a few times. The V call is TRBV24-1, the J call TRBJ1-3, with D uncertain. The CDR3 contains 11 residues. Germline lookup yields CDR1 KGHDR and CDR2 SFDVKD. CDR3 DNA: TGTGCAACGGGCTCTGGAAACACCATATATTTT. It specifies CATGSGNTIYF.

The chain couples TRBV6-2 or TRBV6-3 to TRBJ1-1; no clear D. The germline CDR1 and CDR2 sequences are MNHEY and SVGEGT. The CDR3 is 14 amino acids. Trimming left V 6 bases short and J 1 base short, with 12 bases between. In DNA form, the CDR3 reads TGTGCCAGCAGGGTTGATGCGGGGAACACTGAAGCTTTCTTT. It encodes CASRVDAGNTEAFF.

J is TRBJ2-5 and V is TRBV20-1; TRBD2 matches 13 bases. The CDR3 has 14 residues. Trimming cost V 6 bases and J 5 bases; bases outside gene matches: 6. CDR1 and CDR2 from the germline V gene are DFQATT and SNEGSKA (reference sequence). Here the CDR3 DNA reads TGCAGTGCGAGACTAGCGGGAGGCGGGGAGACCCAGTACTTC. Translating gives CSARLAGGGETQYF.

The chain joins TRBV29-1 to TRBJ2-1, with TRBD2 matching 7 bases. This CDR3 contains 16 residues. After removal of 4 bases from V and 0 bases from J, the junction contained 9 bases not matched to a gene. The germline V gene encodes CDR1 SQVTM and CDR2 ANQGSEA. The CDR3 loop is CSVGTSGSSSYNEQFF. In nucleotides, the CDR3 is TGCAGCGTTGGGACTAGTGGATCTAGCTCCTACAATGAGCAGTTCTTC.

The chain joins TRBV20-1 to TRBJ2-2; D not resolved. Germline CDR1 reads DFQATT; CDR2 reads SNEGSKA (reference sequence). V was shortened by 5 bases and J by 8 bases, with 9 bases between the two germline ends. The CDR3 contains 11 residues. The CDR3 here is CSAPLEGELFF. In nucleotides, the CDR3 is TGCAGTGCTCCCCTTGAGGGGGAGCTGTTTTTT.

The chain employs TRBV15 and TRBJ2-7; D unclear. The V gene lost 3 bases and the J gene lost 2 bases, with 17 bases spanning the gap. CDR1 LNHNV and CDR2 YYDKDF come from the germline V gene (reference sequence). This CDR3 has 16 amino acids. DNA for the CDR3: TGTGCCACCAGCAGGACAACAGACATTACCGCCTACGAGCAGTACTTC. Translation: CATSRTTDITAYEQYF.

The V gene is TRBV4-3, the J gene TRBJ2-6; D is perhaps TRBD1 or TRBD2 (5 bases each). Germline lookup yields CDR1 LGHNA and CDR2 YSLEER. V lost 4 bases and J lost 12, with 19 bases in between. This CDR3 contains 15 residues. The CDR3 spells CASSPAEGLMAVLTF. Here the CDR3 DNA reads TGCGCCAGCAGCCCCGCCGAGGGGCTTATGGCCGTCCTGACTTTC.

The chain combines TRBV6-1 with TRBJ1-6; a possible D gene is TRBD1 (6 bases). The CDR3 consists of 13 residues. V gave up 3 bases and J gave up 8 bases, with 8 bases separating them. Per germline, CDR1 MNHNS and CDR2 SASEGT. CDR3 DNA sequence: TGTGCCAGCAGTGAGACAGGAGATTCACCCCTCCACTTT. Protein product: CASSETGDSPLHF.

The V call is TRBV5-5, the J call TRBJ2-6, with D perhaps matching TRBD1 (6 bases). Trimming took off 5 bases at V and 0 bases at J, with 12 bases between the two ends. The CDR3 contains 16 residues. Germline V gene sequence: CDR1 SGHKS, CDR2 YYEKEE (reference sequence). The CDR3 bases are TGTGCCAGCAGTACGGGACACAACTCTGGGGCCAACGTCCTGACTTTC. This encodes CASSTGHNSGANVLTF.

This chain uses TRBV5-5 with TRBJ2-7; D might be TRBD2 (5 bases). Germline CDR1 SGHKS, CDR2 YYEKEE (reference sequence). Trimming took off 0 bases at V and 5 bases at J, with 21 bases between the two ends. CDR3 length: 17 residues. CDR3 region: CASSLEGEATEEDEQYF. In DNA form, the CDR3 reads TGTGCCAGCAGCTTGGAAGGCGAAGCAACGGAGGAGGACGAGCAGTACTTC.

This rearrangement joins TRBV29-1 to TRBJ1-1; D is possibly TRBD1 (5 bases). CDR1 is SQVTM and CDR2 is ANQGSEA in the germline V gene. The CDR3 loop spans 12 amino acids. Deletions cut 4 bases from V and 6 bases from J, with 12 bases between. CDR3 nucleotide sequence: TGCAGCGTTGGCAGGGAAGCGGCTGAAGCTTTCTTT. This sequence encodes CSVGREAAEAFF.

V usage is TRBV6-5 and J usage is TRBJ2-1; TRBD2 matches at 12 bases. V lost 5 bases and J lost 14; bases outside the gene matches: 7. Per germline, CDR1 MNHEY and CDR2 SVGAGI. The CDR3 spans 13 residues. This CDR3 is CASSQGTSGHKFF. The CDR3 region has the DNA TGTGCCAGCAGTCAGGGGACTAGCGGGCATAAGTTCTTC.

This clonotype showed up just once. The J gene is TRBJ2-1, the V gene TRBV29-1, with a tentative D call TRBD2 (6 bases). Trimming removed 4 bases at V and 7 bases at J, with 23 bases between. This CDR3 region has 16 residues. Germline lookup yields CDR1 SQVTM and CDR2 ANQGSEA. The CDR3 loop reads CSVGPPAGRGRNEQFF. Written as DNA, the CDR3 is TGCAGCGTTGGGCCACCCGCGGGACGGGGGAGGAATGAGCAGTTCTTC.

This clonotype was counted a few times. V is TRBV29-1 and J is TRBJ1-2; TRBD1 matches 8 bases. The CDR3 spans 13 residues. Germline CDR1 and CDR2: SQVTM and ANQGSEA. Trimming removed 2 bases from V and 2 bases from J; junction bases left unmatched: 1. The CDR3 coding sequence is TGCAGCGTTGAACGACAGGGGAACTATGGCTACACCTTC. It is translated as CSVERQGNYGYTF.

This clonotype appeared a few times. The chain links TRBV6-2 or TRBV6-3 to TRBJ1-2, with D maybe TRBD1 (5 bases). The V end was cut by 4 bases, the J end by 5 bases, with 11 bases between. From germline, CDR1 is MNHEY and CDR2 SVGEGT. The CDR3 extends over 13 amino acids. CDR3 in DNA: TGTGCCAGCAGTTCTAAGACAGAGTATGGCTACACCTTC. Amino acids: CASSSKTEYGYTF.